Included here is one T cell receptor (beta chain) sequence, with context. Its target is not known. This specimen belongs to a study of shared clonotypes between healthy human individuals. About the study: The composition of the donors was two women and a few men aged 18 to 49.

Clones were read by immunoSEQ multiplex PCR, and TCRdb kept only the in-frame ones, dropping some. The sample holds around 510,000 clones; roughly 95% are singletons and the top ten take about 0.068%. Broader study findings: Few donors restricted represented genetic and exposure-history diversity.

This clonotype originated in a woman aged 25 to 45 in good health. The sequenced sample consisted of naive CD4+ T cells sorted from blood. This sample's subset: CD45RA+ positively selected.

The CDR3 DNA reads TGTGCCAGCAGCCAGACCCCCGTAATAGGCTACGAGCAGTACTTC. This gives the protein CASSQTPVIGYEQYF. This chain links TRBV14 with TRBJ2-7; no firm D call. V was cut by 3 bases and J by 3 bases, with 15 bases left in between. CDR1 and CDR2 from the germline V gene are SGHDN and FVKESK. CDR3 length: 15 amino acids.